This paragraph reports one T cell receptor beta chain. With V trimmed by 4 bases and J by 4 bases, 7 bases remained unmatched. Germline V CDR1 and CDR2: MGHRA, YSYEKL. CDR3 length: 15 residues. This entry belongs to a study of blood T cell repertoires in COVID-19. Turning to the study itself: Acute-phase and convalescent COVID-19 samples originated in the United States, Italy and Spain. T cells, B-cell-depleted T cells, or PBMCs provided the cDNA or gDNA that served as material.

Authors' analysis steps: How many nucleated cells were present was estimated from reference gene primer amplification. Measured with immunoSEQ multiplex PCR; TCRdb has only the in-frame clones, and not every one. The DNA was the basis for D and trimming; V, J and clone size are from that table. This table holds 200,000 to 250,000 clones, roughly 85% found once. Seattle cases were enrolled at active infection and followed longitudinally. The specimen sequenced was peripheral blood. The V and J genes are TRBV4-1 and TRBJ1-3, with 7 bases lining up with TRBD1. This clonotype originated in a woman aged 70-85 years with COVID-19, enrolled during active disease. CDR3 residues: CASSPDRVKGNTIYF. The CDR3 DNA follows: TGCGCCAGCAGCCCCGACAGGGTGAAAGGAAACACCATATATTTT.